This is a list of T cell receptor beta chains from one sample in a study of blood T cell repertoires in COVID-19. The data were produced by immunoSEQ multiplex PCR, yet TCRdb's version contains in-frame clones alone and is incomplete. Among roughly 280,000 clones, about 89% were seen once, and the ten largest hold 8.5% to 9%. Sequenced: peripheral blood. The source is a man between 35 and 55 years old with active or convalescent COVID-19. Each CDR3 is given with its conserved first and last residue. The D gene is left open where the match is weak. Rows may omit the clone size; those that give it use once, few, many or a size class.

few	TRBV25-1	.	TRBJ1-4	TGTGCCAGCAGCAAGGGGTCGTTTAATGAAAAACTGTTTTTT	CASSKGSFNEKLFF
.	TRBV2	.	TRBJ2-7	TGTGCCAGCACCTTCAGCCCGGGGGAGCAGTACTTC	CASTFSPGEQYF
.	TRBV24-1	TRBD1	TRBJ2-1	TGTGCCACCGGGAGGGGACAGGGCTCCTACAATGAGCAGTTCTTC	CATGRGQGSYNEQFF
once	TRBV2	.	TRBJ2-7	TGTGCCAGCAGTGAAAGGACAGAGCAGTACTTC	CASSERTEQYF
.	TRBV30	TRBD1	TRBJ1-1	TGTGCCTGGAGCCCAATGGGGGGACAGGGGGACTCTGAAGCTTTCTTT	CAWSPMGGQGDSEAFF
.	TRBV5-4	.	TRBJ2-1	TGTGCCAGCAGCCGCCGGGACTCGTCCTACAATGAGCAGTTCTTC	CASSRRDSSYNEQFF
.	TRBV6-1	.	TRBJ1-4	TGTGCCAGCAGTGAGACAGGAGCGGGGGTTGAAAAACTGTTTTTT	CASSETGAGVEKLFF
.	TRBV4-1	.	TRBJ1-5	TGCGCCAGCAGCCAACAGGGTCAGCCCCAGCATTTT	CASSQQGQPQHF
.	TRBV10-3	TRBD1	TRBJ2-2	TGTGCCATCAGTGATTCCGGGACAGCGAACACCGGGGAGCTGTTTTTT	CAISDSGTANTGELFF
.	TRBV14	.	TRBJ2-7	TGTGCCAGCAGCCAATCCCTCTACGAGCAGTACTTC	CASSQSLYEQYF
.	TRBV5-6	TRBD2	TRBJ2-5	TGTGCCAGCAGCTTATCTAGCGGTGGCCGGGAGACCCAGTACTTC	CASSLSSGGRETQYF
.	TRBV5-5	.	TRBJ2-3	TGTGCCAGCAGTACAGCGGGCACAGATACGCAGTATTTT	CASSTAGTDTQYF
.	TRBV4-1	.	TRBJ1-3	TGCGCCAGCAGCCATATAAGCGGACGGCAGGACACCATATATTTT	CASSHISGRQDTIYF
.	TRBV24-1	TRBD2	TRBJ2-1	TGTGCCACCAGCCGAGCGGGAGGGAGGGGCAATGAGCAGTTCTTC	CATSRAGGRGNEQFF
.	TRBV6-5	.	TRBJ1-5	TGTGCCAGCAGTCGGGGGGGGCCCCAGCATTTT	CASSRGGPQHF
many	TRBV5-4	.	TRBJ2-7	TGTGCCAGCAGTCCTTGGGGAGACACGGGAAACTTC	CASSPWGDTGNF
.	TRBV6-6	TRBD1	TRBJ1-5	TGTGCCAGCAGTGTCGGGACCCAGGGGGCCAATCAGCCCCAGCATTTT	CASSVGTQGANQPQHF
.	TRBV5-1	TRBD1	TRBJ1-1	TGCGCCAGCAGCTCCCGGGACAGGGGATCCATGAACACTGAAGCTTTCTTT	CASSSRDRGSMNTEAFF
.	TRBV18	.	TRBJ1-5	TGTGCCAGCTCACCACGACAGGAGTATAGCAATCAGCCCCAGCATTTT	CASSPRQEYSNQPQHF
.	TRBV9	.	TRBJ1-1	TGTGCCAGCAGCGCCAGCGGGGGGCTGAACACTGAAGCTTTCTTT	CASSASGGLNTEAFF
.	TRBV6-5	.	TRBJ1-2	TGTGCCAGCAGTCCTCCGGGGAGAAACGGAGGCTACACCTTC	CASSPPGRNGGYTF
once	TRBV18	.	TRBJ2-1	TGTGCCAGCTTACAGCCCTCCTCGGGGTTGAATGAGCAGTTCTTC	CASLQPSSGLNEQFF
.	TRBV9	TRBD2	TRBJ2-3	TGTGCCAGCAGCCAAGGCGGGGGGTTCGCAGATACGCAGTATTTT	CASSQGGGFADTQYF
.	TRBV24-1	.	TRBJ2-3	TGTGCCACTAGCGCCCCTAGCACAGATACGCAGTATTTT	CATSAPSTDTQYF